The subject of this entry is one T cell receptor (beta chain). Its antigen is not known. Deletions cut 0 bases from V and 6 bases from J, with 14 bases between. Germline CDR1 is MNHEY and CDR2 is SVGEGT. There are 16 residues in the CDR3. The table came from immunoSEQ multiplex PCR; TCRdb's copy has only in-frame clones and leaves some out. The sample lists over 100,000 clones; around nine tenths were seen once. The data were obtained in a study of T cell responses to AZD1222 COVID-19 vaccine. Whole-study findings and limits: At baseline, just five or six AZD1222 recipients tested seropositive. Clonal diversity may have been underestimated in mostly white British donors. Every sample of the repertoires postdated the peak T cell response. Within unmutated variant regions lay the reported targets of nearly half of spike-specific TCRs.

The rearrangement links TRBV6-2 or TRBV6-3 to TRBJ1-4, with D perhaps matching TRBD1 (6 bases). The sample here was peripheral blood, taken 28 days after the second dose of the MenACWY control vaccine. The source of this sequence is an adult who received the MenACWY meningococcal vaccine as a control. The CDR3 loop is CASSYSLTGLDEKLFF. The CDR3 bases are TGTGCCAGCAGTTACTCTCTAACAGGGCTAGATGAAAAACTGTTTTTT.